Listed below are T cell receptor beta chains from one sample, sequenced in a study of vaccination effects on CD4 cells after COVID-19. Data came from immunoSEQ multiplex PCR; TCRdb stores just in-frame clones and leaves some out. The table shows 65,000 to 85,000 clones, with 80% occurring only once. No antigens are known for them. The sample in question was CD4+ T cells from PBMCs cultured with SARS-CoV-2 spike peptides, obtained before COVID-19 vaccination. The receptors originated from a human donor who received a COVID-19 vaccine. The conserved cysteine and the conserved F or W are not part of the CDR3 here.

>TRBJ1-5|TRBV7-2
ASSLSFTKPQH
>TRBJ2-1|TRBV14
ASSQVAPPSYNEQF
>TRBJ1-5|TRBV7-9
ASRSEGAGQPQH
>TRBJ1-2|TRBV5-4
ASSFAGAYGYT
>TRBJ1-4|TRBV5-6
ASSLVGGANEKLF
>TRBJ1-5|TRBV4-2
ASSQGEGRPQH
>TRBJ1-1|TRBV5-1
ASRGDTNTEAF
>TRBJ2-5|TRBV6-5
ASSYSTGPRETQY
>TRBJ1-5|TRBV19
ASSSQLSQPQH
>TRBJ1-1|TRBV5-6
ASSLYGGNGEAF
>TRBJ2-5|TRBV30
AWRPLRLALQETQY